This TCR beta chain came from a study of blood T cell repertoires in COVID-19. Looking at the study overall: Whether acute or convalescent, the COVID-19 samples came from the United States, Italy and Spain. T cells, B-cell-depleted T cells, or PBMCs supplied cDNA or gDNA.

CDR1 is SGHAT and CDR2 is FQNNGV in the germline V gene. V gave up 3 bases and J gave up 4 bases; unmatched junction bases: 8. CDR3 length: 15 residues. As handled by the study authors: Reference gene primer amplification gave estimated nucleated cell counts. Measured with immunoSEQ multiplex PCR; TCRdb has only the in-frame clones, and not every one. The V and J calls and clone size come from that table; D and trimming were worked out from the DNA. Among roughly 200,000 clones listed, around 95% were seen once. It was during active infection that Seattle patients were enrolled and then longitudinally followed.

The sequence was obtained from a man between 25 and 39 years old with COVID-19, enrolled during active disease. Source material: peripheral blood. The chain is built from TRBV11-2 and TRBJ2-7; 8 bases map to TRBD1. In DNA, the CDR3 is TGTGCCAGCAGCTTCCTACAGGGGGTTGGTTACGAGCAGTACTTC. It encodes CASSFLQGVGYEQYF. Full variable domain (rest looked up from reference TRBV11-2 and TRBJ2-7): EAGVAQSPRYKIIEKRQSVAFWCNPISGHATLYWYQQILGQGPKLLIQFQNNGVVDDSQLPKDRFSAERLKGVDSTLKIQPAKLEDSAVYLCASSFLQGVGYEQYFGPGTRLTVT.